This T cell receptor (beta chain) was captured in a study of shared clonotypes between healthy human individuals. Points on this clone: What it binds is not known.

Germline assignment: CDR1 SQVTM and CDR2 ANQGSEA. The CDR3 length is 15 residues. Trimming removed 7 bases from V and 4 bases from J, with 23 bases in between. General study results and limits: Apart from blood, nothing was sampled; tissue repertoires likely differ. Of the naive CD4 clonotypes, around 5% were shared across a few donors. Memory subsets generally showed smaller estimated richness than naive subsets did.

The assay ran at deep level. The table came from immunoSEQ multiplex PCR; TCRdb's copy has only in-frame clones and leaves some out. Of roughly 640,000 clones listed, approximately 79% are singletons. The sequence was obtained from a woman in her thirties in good health. Source material: memory CD4+ T cells sorted from blood. Subset defined: CD45RA-negative fraction. The rearrangement uses TRBV29-1 and TRBJ2-7; D might be TRBD2 (7 bases). CDR3 coding DNA: TGCAGCGCCTGCATACTAAGGGGGGGACGTTACGAGCAGTACTTC. As protein: CSACILRGGRYEQYF.